Here is one T cell receptor beta chain with its context. This record belongs to a study of blood T cell repertoires in COVID-19. Looking at the study overall: Spain, Italy and the United States supplied samples that represented acute and convalescent COVID-19.

Source study methods: Nucleated cell counts were estimated from reference gene primer amplification. The assay was immunoSEQ multiplex PCR, and TCRdb's table has in-frame clones only and misses some. V, J and clone size derive from that table, while D and trimming were established from the DNA sequence. The table shows 50,000 to 65,000 clones, with 82% occurring only once. This CDR3 has 16 residues. V was clipped by 5 bases and J by 4 bases, with 19 bases between them. The germline gives CDR1 SGDLS, CDR2 YYNGEE. This clonotype was obtained from a woman in her sixties or seventies with acute or convalescent COVID-19. The sequenced material came from peripheral blood. The gene calls are TRBV9 and TRBJ1-3; D possibly corresponds to TRBD1 (5 bases). DNA for the CDR3: TGTGCCAGCAGGGGGGTGCGGGGGTTTACCGGAAACACCATATATTTT. It encodes CASRGVRGFTGNTIYF.